Below, 14 T cell receptor beta chains from the same sample are listed, as sequenced in a study of OX40 agonist ivuxolimab in advanced cancers. Libraries were prepared by immunoSEQ multiplex PCR; TCRdb keeps only in-frame clonotypes and omits some of them. Of 90,000 to 100,000 clones in the sample, 70% to 90% were seen once. Sequenced here: CD4+ or CD8+ T cells sorted from blood, sampled in a trial of the OX40 agonist ivuxolimab. These receptors were collected from an adult with an advanced solid tumor such as melanoma, head and neck, liver or kidney cancer.

V and J are TRBV2 and TRBJ1-4; tentative D call: TRBD1 (5 bases). The CDR3 covers 15 residues. Trimming cost V 5 bases and J 10 bases, with 20 bases left between them. Germline V CDR1 and CDR2: SNHLY, FYNNEI. In DNA form, the CDR3 reads TGTGCCAGCAGTAGTATGGGGGAGGTTGGGGGAAAACTGTTTTTT. This codes for CASSSMGEVGGKLFF.

The chain uses TRBV28 and TRBJ2-7, with D maybe TRBD2 (5 bases). V was trimmed by 6 bases and J by 3 bases, leaving 15 bases between them. CDR1 and CDR2 (germline): MDHEN, SYDVKM. CDR3 length equals 14 residues. The CDR3 reads CASRSGSSIYEQYF. In DNA, the CDR3 is TGTGCCAGCAGGTCGGGGAGCAGTATCTACGAGCAGTACTTC.

CDR3 bases: TGTGCCAGCAGTGAAATGGTACAGGGTAGCAATCAGCCCCAGCATTTT. Translation gives CASSEMVQGSNQPQHF. The chain carries TRBV6-1 and TRBJ1-5; perhaps TRBD1 as D (6 bases). V was shortened by 2 bases and J by 0 bases, with 11 bases between the two germline ends. The germline gives CDR1 MNHNS, CDR2 SASEGT. There are 16 residues in the CDR3.

The chain combines TRBV14 with TRBJ2-5; D not certain. The CDR3 has 14 residues. CDR1 SGHDN and CDR2 FVKESK come from the germline V gene. V lost 5 bases, J lost 7 bases, and 17 bases lay in between. CDR3 loop: CASSGPGPPGTQYF. CDR3 nucleotide sequence: TGTGCCAGCAGCGGCCCCGGCCCTCCGGGGACCCAGTACTTC. The complete variable domain, with remaining parts taken from reference TRBV14 and TRBJ2-5, reads EAGVTQFPSHSVIEKGQTVTLRCDPISGHDNLYWYRRVMGKEIKFLLHFVKESKQDESGMPNNRFLAERTGGTYSTLKVQPAELEDSGVYFCASSGPGPPGTQYFGPGTRLLVL.

The genes are TRBV9 and TRBJ2-1, with TRBD2 matching over 10 bases. In germline, CDR1 is SGDLS, CDR2 YYNGEE. V gave up 0 bases and J gave up 9 bases; unmatched junction bases: 15. The CDR3 runs to 18 residues. CDR3 nucleotides: TGTGCCAGCAGCGTAGGGATTAAAGCTAGCGGGAGACAACGTGAGCAGTTCTTC. Protein sequence: CASSVGIKASGRQREQFF.

The CDR3 nucleotides are TGTGCCAGCACTCAAAGGCCAGGGTCCTACGAGCAGTACTTC. Protein product: CASTQRPGSYEQYF. The chain joins TRBV11-2 to TRBJ2-7; tentative D call: TRBD1 (5 bases). The CDR3 sequence is 14 residues long. Germline CDR1 reads SGHAT; CDR2 reads FQNNGV. V was shortened by 7 bases and J by 1 base, with 14 bases between the two germline ends.

J is TRBJ2-1 and V is TRBV4-1; 10 nucleotides line up with TRBD2. Looked up from germline, CDR1 is MGHRA and CDR2 is YSYEKL. Germline trimming cut 0 bases from V and 0 bases from J; bases unmatched to any gene: 8. The CDR3 consists of 19 residues. CDR3 sequence (DNA): TGCGCCAGCAGCCAAGAATTTGGACTAGCGGTCAGCTCCTACAATGAGCAGTTCTTC. Amino acids: CASSQEFGLAVSSYNEQFF.

This clone occurred a few times. The same CDR3 can be traced to other DNA sequences in this sample. In DNA form, the CDR3 reads TGCGCCAGCAGCACTCAGGGGGACACTGAAGCTTTCTTT. Protein: CASSTQGDTEAFF. This chain connects TRBV5-1 to TRBJ1-1; 7 bases agree with TRBD1. J gave up 3 bases and V 4 bases, and 3 bases lay outside the gene matches. The CDR3 is 13 amino acids. CDR1 is SGHRS, CDR2 YFSETQ, per germline. The whole variable domain, filled in from reference TRBV5-1 and TRBJ1-1, reads KAGVTQTPRYLIKTRGQQVTLSCSPISGHRSVSWYQQTPGQGLQFLFEYFSETQRNKGNFPGRFSGRQFSNSRSEMNVSTLELGDSALYLCASSTQGDTEAFFGQGTRLTVV.

The V call is TRBV11-2, the J call TRBJ2-7; the D gene is possibly TRBD2 (6 bases). Trimming cost V 4 bases and J 4 bases, with 11 bases left between them. From germline, CDR1 is SGHAT and CDR2 FQNNGV. This CDR3 has 13 residues. The CDR3 region is CASSSQEGYEQYV. CDR3 nucleotides: TGTGCCAGCAGCTCCCAGGAGGGTTACGAGCAGTACGTC.

This chain links TRBV25-1 with TRBJ1-2, with D tentatively TRBD1 (5 bases). The V end lost 0 bases, the J end lost 8 bases, and 13 bases lay between the germline ends. The CDR3 is 14 residues long. Per germline, CDR1 MGHDK and CDR2 SYGVNS. The CDR3 is CASSEYQGVGGYTF. The CDR3 DNA sequence: TGTGCCAGCAGTGAATATCAGGGAGTTGGCGGCTACACCTTC.

This clone was observed once. The chain uses TRBV28 and TRBJ1-1, with D unclear. V was pared by 4 bases and J by 7 bases, with 13 bases between. Germline-derived CDR1 and CDR2 are MDHEN and SYDVKM. The CDR3 runs 13 residues. The CDR3 protein is CASSSGQDNEAFF. CDR3 nucleotide sequence: TGTGCCAGCAGTTCCGGGCAGGATAATGAAGCTTTCTTT.

The chain uses TRBV7-8 and TRBJ2-1, with 7 bases identical to TRBD2. The CDR3 is 16 residues long. J gave up 2 bases and V 6 bases, and 10 bases lay outside the gene matches. The germline V gene encodes CDR1 SGHVS and CDR2 FQNEAQ. The CDR3 sequence is CASSSSGGRAYNEQFF. The CDR3 bases are TGTGCCAGCAGTTCCTCGGGTGGGAGGGCCTACAATGAGCAGTTCTTC.

The V call is TRBV6-1, the J call TRBJ2-7, with D possibly matching TRBD1 (5 bases). The CDR3 length is 16 residues. Trimming removed 1 base at V and 6 bases at J, with 19 bases between. Germline V gene sequence: CDR1 MNHNS, CDR2 SASEGT. CDR3 sequence (DNA): TGTGCCAGCAGTGAAGGGGCAGGGCGAAGCAAAGGCGAGCAGTACGTC. This translates into CASSEGAGRSKGEQYV.

The chain employs TRBV10-2 and TRBJ2-1; 10 bases are shared with TRBD2. The CDR3 sequence is 17 residues long. Trimming took 6 bases from V and 0 from J; bases not matched to a gene: 8. Germline V gene lookup returns CDR1 WSHSY and CDR2 SAAADI. The CDR3 protein is CASRGVSGRSSYNEQFF. The CDR3 region has the DNA TGCGCCAGCAGGGGGGTTAGCGGGAGGAGCTCCTACAATGAGCAGTTCTTC.